Listed below are T cell receptor beta chains from one sample, sequenced in a study of control samples from healthy donors and cancer patients. The method was immunoSEQ multiplex PCR; TCRdb's version includes in-frame clones alone and lacks a portion of them. This sample has about 90,000 clones, with 85% to 95% found just once. The sequenced sample consisted of blood. Receptor source: a woman aged 25 to 39 in good health. CDR3s include the opening cysteine and the closing phenylalanine or tryptophan. The order of the fields is clone size, V gene, J gene, D gene, CDR3 DNA, CDR3 protein. The D gene is left open where the match is weak. Expanded clones are given a class, and other clones once, few, many or no size at all.

>.|TRBV18|TRBJ2-5|.
TGTGCCAGCTCACCACCTAACGCGCAAGAGACCCAGTACTTC
CASSPPNAQETQYF
>.|TRBV5-8|TRBJ1-1|.
TGTGCCAGCAGCTTGGGGGGCCGCGCAGCTTTCTTT
CASSLGGRAAFF
>.|TRBV5-4|TRBJ1-1|.
TGTGCCAGCAGCTTGGAATCTGTCTCTGAAGCTTTCTTT
CASSLESVSEAFF
>.|TRBV2|TRBJ1-2|.
TGTGCCGCCGGGGGCGGGGGGGGCTACACCTTC
CAAGGGGGYTF
>.|TRBV11-2|TRBJ2-7|TRBD2
TGTGCCAGCAGCCGCTTAGCGGGAGGGGCTTACGAGCAGTACTTC
CASSRLAGGAYEQYF
>.|TRBV29-1|TRBJ1-1|.
TGCAGCGGGAGACAGAACACTGAAGCTTTCTTT
CSGRQNTEAFF
>.|TRBV7-8|TRBJ2-2|.
TGTGCCAGCAACCCCCGCGGGTGGGACACCGGGGAGCTGTTTTTT
CASNPRGWDTGELFF
>.|TRBV19|TRBJ1-6|.
TGTGCCAGTAAGGTTAGCGGAGGACACTATAATTCACCCCTCCACTTT
CASKVSGGHYNSPLHF
>.|TRBV4-1|TRBJ2-3|.
TGCGCCAGCAGCCAAGACCAACTGAGCACAGATACACAGTATTTT
CASSQDQLSTDTQYF
>.|TRBV2|TRBJ2-2|.
TGTGCCAGCAGTGCCCGGGGGGCGTTGAGTCCCGGGGAGCTGTTTTTT
CASSARGALSPGELFF
>.|TRBV3-1/TRBV3-2|TRBJ1-1|.
TGTGCCAGCAGCCCAATGGGGATCCTCACTGAAGCTTTCTTT
CASSPMGILTEAFF
>.|TRBV11-3|TRBJ2-2|.
TGTGCCAGCAGCTTATCCATAGCCGGGGAGCTGTTTTTT
CASSLSIAGELFF
>.|TRBV4-1|TRBJ1-1|.
TGCGCCAGCAGCCAGAATGCTCAGATATCAGGCGCTTTCTTT
CASSQNAQISGAFF
>few|TRBV9|TRBJ2-1|.
TGTGCCAGCAGCGTAGATGGTAATGAGCAGTTCTTC
CASSVDGNEQFF
>.|TRBV11-3|TRBJ2-1|.
TGTGCCAGCAGCTTAGATTTCGGGGCCACAGTATACAATGAGCAGTTCTTC
CASSLDFGATVYNEQFF
>.|TRBV7-9|TRBJ1-1|.
TGTGCCAGCAGCTTAGGTTCTCCGAAGATCACTGAAGCTTTCTTT
CASSLGSPKITEAFF
>.|TRBV4-1|TRBJ2-3|.
TGCGCCAGCAGCCACCCGAGAAGAAATACGCAGTATTTT
CASSHPRRNTQYF
>.|TRBV29-1|TRBJ2-5|TRBD2
TGCAGCGTTGATGGTTCTCGCGGGGGGCCCCCAGAGACCCAGTACTTC
CSVDGSRGGPPETQYF
>.|TRBV18|TRBJ2-3|.
TGTGCCAGCTCATTCACAGATACGCAGTATTTT
CASSFTDTQYF
>.|TRBV4-2|TRBJ2-2|TRBD2
TGTGCCAGCAGCCAAGTAAGGCTAGCGGGCACCGGGGAGCTGTTTTTT
CASSQVRLAGTGELFF
>.|TRBV3-1/TRBV3-2|TRBJ2-2|.
TGTGCCAGCAGCCAAGGTCCGGGTCAGGGGTACACCGGGGAGCTGTTTTTT
CASSQGPGQGYTGELFF
>once|TRBV7-9|TRBJ2-1|.
TGTGCCAGCAGTTCGACCTTTCCATTCAATGAGCAGTTCTTC
CASSSTFPFNEQFF
>.|TRBV4-1|TRBJ1-2|.
TGCGCCAGCAGCCAAGCCCGAGGGGATTATGGCTACACCTTC
CASSQARGDYGYTF
>.|TRBV30|TRBJ1-1|.
TGTGCCTGGAGTGTTGTTTACACTGAAGCTTTCTTT
CAWSVVYTEAFF
>.|TRBV2|TRBJ1-2|.
TGTGCCAGCAGTGTTGGGCAGGGCGTCGGCTATGGCTACACCTTC
CASSVGQGVGYGYTF
>.|TRBV5-8|TRBJ1-1|TRBD1
TGTGCCAGCAGTTCGGGACAGGGTAGCACTGAAGCTTTCTTT
CASSSGQGSTEAFF
>.|TRBV25-1|TRBJ1-6|.
TGTGCCAGCCAGCCTTCTGATACAGTCGCACCCCTCCACTTT
CASQPSDTVAPLHF
>.|TRBV19|TRBJ1-1|.
TGTGCCAGTAGTATAGGTAGTATCCTTGGGACTGAAGCTTTCTTT
CASSIGSILGTEAFF
>.|TRBV2|TRBJ1-2|.
TGTGCCAGCAGTCTCGGGAGAAACTATGGCTACACCTTC
CASSLGRNYGYTF
>.|TRBV5-1|TRBJ1-1|TRBD1
TGCGCCAGCAGCTTCAGGGGGCTTGAGACTGAAGCTTTCTTT
CASSFRGLETEAFF
>.|TRBV7-9|TRBJ1-1|.
TGTGCCAGCAGCTACTCTGGGGGCGTCCGGGGGAACACTGAAGCTTTCTTT
CASSYSGGVRGNTEAFF
>.|TRBV5-1|TRBJ1-2|.
TGCGCCAGTGGGGGGCCCTTTAACTATGGCTACACCTTC
CASGGPFNYGYTF
>.|TRBV19|TRBJ2-3|TRBD1
TGTGCCAGTAGTTCGGACAGGGGGCGCCCAGATACGCAGTATTTT
CASSSDRGRPDTQYF
>.|TRBV9|TRBJ1-6|.
TGTGCCAGCAGCGTAGGGGATTGGGGCCATAATTCACCCCTCCACTTT
CASSVGDWGHNSPLHF
>.|TRBV7-9|TRBJ1-1|.
TGTGCCAGCAGCTTAGATGGTGGATTTTTGGTATCGGCTTTCTTT
CASSLDGGFLVSAFF
>once|TRBV5-1|TRBJ1-1|.
TGCGCCAGCAGCACAGGACACGGATCCATGAACACTGAAGCTTTCTTT
CASSTGHGSMNTEAFF
>.|TRBV7-8|TRBJ2-7|TRBD1
TGTGCCAGCACCAAAAATGCGGGGACAGGGCCTCTCGAGCAGTACTTC
CASTKNAGTGPLEQYF
>once|TRBV2|TRBJ2-6|TRBD1
TGTGCCAGCAGTCAGGGGGCCCTCAACGTCCTGACTTTC
CASSQGALNVLTF
>.|TRBV10-3|TRBJ1-2|.
TGTGCCATCAGTGATTACCCAGGGCAGAATGGCTACACCTTC
CAISDYPGQNGYTF
>.|TRBV18|TRBJ2-2|.
TGTGCCAGCTCACCAGCGGGGCCTTCTGGGAACACCGGGGAGCTGTTTTTT
CASSPAGPSGNTGELFF
>.|TRBV15|TRBJ1-1|.
TGTGCCACCAGCAGAGGAACAGGGAATCAAGGTGCTGAAGCTTTCTTT
CATSRGTGNQGAEAFF
>.|TRBV5-3|TRBJ2-6|TRBD1
TGTGCCAGAAGCTTGTACCCCTATCGCCGGGACAGGGCCTGCTCTGGGGCCAACGTCCTGACTTTC
CARSLYPYRRDRACSGANVLTF
>.|TRBV19|TRBJ1-1|.
TGTGCCAGTAGTTCCCAGGTTAGGGGTGAAGCTTTCTTT
CASSSQVRGEAFF
>.|TRBV28|TRBJ1-2|.
TGTGCCAGCAGTTTCGAGGCAGTGAAGTCGTATGGCTACACCTTC
CASSFEAVKSYGYTF
>.|TRBV19|TRBJ2-1|TRBD2
TGTGCCAGTAGTATGGGGTCTAGCGGGAACAATGAGCAGTTCTTC
CASSMGSSGNNEQFF
>.|TRBV6-5|TRBJ1-6|.
TGTGCCAGCAGGGGGAAATTAAATTCACCCCTCCACTTT
CASRGKLNSPLHF